These 31 T cell receptor beta chains originate from one sample sequenced in a study of T cell responses to AZD1222 COVID-19 vaccine. Measured with immunoSEQ multiplex PCR; TCRdb has only the in-frame clones, and not every one. The sample carries over 110,000 clones, 92% recorded once. The starting material was peripheral blood, obtained on day 0 of AZD1222 vaccination. The receptors were sampled from an adult in good health.

The V call is TRBV5-4, the J call TRBJ1-1; 7 positions agree with TRBD1. Germline CDR1 reads SGHNT; CDR2 reads YYREEE (reference sequence). The ends lost 0 bases at V and 10 bases at J; junction bases unmatched: 3. The CDR3 is made up of 12 amino acids. This CDR3 is CASSLAQGGAFF. The CDR3, as DNA: TGTGCCAGCAGCTTGGCCCAGGGGGGAGCTTTCTTT.

The chain links TRBV10-3 to TRBJ2-2; 8 bases are a match to TRBD2. The CDR3 contains 14 residues. V lost 8 bases and J lost 7; bases outside the gene matches: 9. Germline lookup yields CDR1 ENHRY and CDR2 SYGVKD. This CDR3 reads CAIGAGGFDGELFF. As DNA, the CDR3 is TGTGCCATCGGCGCGGGAGGATTTGACGGGGAGCTGTTTTTT.

V and J are TRBV7-9 and TRBJ1-4; D is undetermined. The ends were cut back, 5 bases at V and 7 bases at J, with 11 bases in the middle. CDR1 is SEHNR, CDR2 FQNEAQ, per germline (reference sequence). The length of the CDR3 is 13 residues. CDR3 nucleotide sequence: TGTGCCAGCAGCCCCGAGACAAGTGAAAAACTGTTTTTT. Translated: CASSPETSEKLFF.

The V gene is TRBV6-1, the J gene TRBJ1-4, with 7 positions matching TRBD1. Losses at the gene ends were 4 bases for V and 8 bases for J; bases not matched to a gene: 10. The CDR3 sequence is 15 residues long. Germline V gene data show CDR1 as MNHNS and CDR2 as SASEGT. CDR3 loop: CASSAGQGEGEKLFF. DNA of the CDR3: TGTGCCAGCAGTGCGGGGCAGGGGGAAGGGGAAAAACTGTTTTTT.

This chain joins TRBV18 and TRBJ2-1, with TRBD2 identical over 9 bases. Trimming removed 3 bases from V and 9 bases from J; junction bases left unmatched: 6. CDR1 and CDR2 from the germline V gene are KGHSH and LQKENI. The CDR3 runs 14 residues. This CDR3 reads CASSPSREGGEQFF. DNA of the CDR3: TGTGCCAGCTCACCGTCGCGGGAGGGGGGTGAGCAGTTCTTC.

This chain links TRBV11-2 with TRBJ2-7; no definite D call. Germline CDR1 is SGHAT and CDR2 is FQNNGV. The CDR3 runs to 12 residues. V was pared by 5 bases and J by 7 bases, with 12 bases between. Here the CDR3 DNA reads TGTGCCAGCAGCCAAGGATGGGAAGAGCAGTACTTC. It specifies CASSQGWEEQYF.

V and J are TRBV19 and TRBJ1-3; D gene unclear. CDR3 size: 11 residues. CDR1 is LNHDA, CDR2 SQIVND, per germline (reference sequence). V lost 7 bases and J lost 4, with 5 bases in between. The DNA of the CDR3 is TGTGCCAGTATAATCGGAAACACCATATATTTT. Translating gives CASIIGNTIYF.

This chain's CDR3 is CASSYAGVAESNEQYF. CDR3 DNA: TGTGCCAGCAGTTACGCCGGGGTAGCGGAAAGCAACGAGCAGTACTTC. The rearrangement uses TRBV6-5 and TRBJ2-7; D may be TRBD2 (6 bases). Germline assignment: CDR1 MNHEY and CDR2 SVGAGI. There are 16 residues in the CDR3. Trimming stripped 2 bases from V and 5 bases from J, with 19 bases between.

CDR3 residues: CASSLSPLGDRDNSPLHF. CDR3 coding DNA: TGTGCCAGCAGTTTATCCCCCTTGGGGGACAGGGACAATTCACCCCTCCACTTT. The chain recombines TRBV28 with TRBJ1-6; 9 nucleotides match TRBD1. Trimming took 1 base from V and 7 from J; bases not matched to a gene: 11. The germline gives CDR1 MDHEN, CDR2 SYDVKM. CDR3 length: 18 amino acids.

This sequence joins TRBV20-1 and TRBJ1-1; no firm D call. Germline loops: CDR1 DFQATT, CDR2 SNEGSKA (reference sequence). Trimming stripped 5 bases from V and 10 bases from J, with 14 bases between. CDR3 length: 11 residues. The CDR3 DNA follows: TGCAGTGCTCGCGCCGTAGGGAGAGCTTTCTTT. Encoded protein: CSARAVGRAFF.

J is TRBJ1-2 and V is TRBV6-5; possibly TRBD1 for D (5 bases). V was shortened by 6 bases and J by 7 bases, with 15 bases between the two germline ends. CDR3 length: 13 residues. The V gene's germline CDR1 is MNHEY and CDR2 SVGAGI. The CDR3 loop is CASRIGGGTGYTF. The CDR3 DNA reads as TGTGCCAGCAGGATCGGTGGGGGTACTGGCTACACCTTC.

This clone appeared a few times. This rearrangement joins TRBV7-8 to TRBJ2-7, with a weak D call TRBD1 (6 bases). The CDR3 consists of 14 residues. V was cut by 5 bases and J by 2 bases, with 13 bases left in between. The V gene's germline CDR1 is SGHVS and CDR2 FQNEAQ. Here the CDR3 DNA reads TGTGCCAGCAGCCAACAGGGAAGGACCTACGAGCAGTACTTC. Its translation: CASSQQGRTYEQYF.

The chain links TRBV3-1 (or the pseudogene TRBV3-2) to TRBJ1-5; maybe TRBD1 (5 bases). Germline V gene lookup returns CDR1 LGHDT and CDR2 YNNKEL (reference sequence). CDR3 length equals 14 residues. V was cut by 4 bases and J by 6 bases, with 13 bases left in between. CDR3 amino acids: CASSRKGNGQPQHF. The CDR3 DNA reads TGTGCCAGCAGCCGAAAGGGGAATGGTCAGCCCCAGCATTTT.

V and J are TRBV19 and TRBJ1-3; D remains ambiguous. Germline V lookup: CDR1 LNHDA, CDR2 SQIVND (reference sequence). This CDR3 comprises 15 residues. V gave up 6 bases and J gave up 0 bases, with 12 bases separating them. CDR3 region: CASSPVVSSGNTIYF. The CDR3, as DNA: TGTGCCAGTAGCCCAGTCGTAAGCTCTGGAAACACCATATATTTT.

V is TRBV30 and J is TRBJ2-3; TRBD2 aligns across 12 bases. Trimming at V came to 8 bases and at J to 1 base, leaving 13 bases not matched to a gene. The germline gives CDR1 GTSNPN, CDR2 SVGIG (reference sequence). This CDR3 spans 17 amino acids. CDR3: CARSEASGRAGTDTQYF. The CDR3 coding sequence is TGTGCCCGTTCGGAAGCTAGCGGGAGGGCCGGCACAGATACGCAGTATTTT.

V is TRBV10-3 and J is TRBJ1-1; tentatively, D is TRBD1 (6 bases). CDR3 length equals 13 residues. With 2 bases removed from V and 7 bases from J, the gap between germline ends came to 11 bases. The germline V gene encodes CDR1 ENHRY and CDR2 SYGVKD. CDR3 nucleotide sequence: TGTGCCATCAGTGAGGGGGGGCCCAGTGAAGCTTTCTTT. Translating it yields CAISEGGPSEAFF.

J is TRBJ1-2 and V is TRBV11-2, with TRBD1 matching over 8 bases. Germline values: CDR1 SGHAT, CDR2 FQNNGV. The CDR3 covers 14 residues. The V and J ends lost 2 bases and 10 bases, in that order; junction bases with no gene match: 9. CDR3 residues: CASSLMIETGDYTF. The CDR3 DNA reads as TGTGCCAGCAGCTTAATGATCGAGACAGGGGACTACACCTTC.

The genes are TRBV2 and TRBJ1-5, with D hard to call. This CDR3 has 13 amino acids. From germline, CDR1 is SNHLY and CDR2 FYNNEI. The V and J ends lost 1 base and 4 bases respectively, with 5 bases between them. The CDR3 protein is CASSEEFNQPQHF. The DNA of the CDR3 is TGTGCCAGCAGTGAAGAATTTAATCAGCCCCAGCATTTT.

This rearrangement joins TRBV27 to TRBJ2-7; D remains ambiguous. Germline-derived CDR1 and CDR2 are MNHEY and SMNVEV (reference sequence). V dropped 6 bases and J dropped 2 bases, with 11 bases sitting between them. The CDR3 spans 13 residues. CDR3: CASSLGTTYEQYF. DNA for the CDR3: TGTGCCAGCAGCTTGGGAACAACCTACGAGCAGTACTTC.

About this clone itself: At one boundary the junction diverges from the germline segment, which might be a read error. In DNA form, the CDR3 reads TGTGCCAGCAGCGGGGACCACGAGACCCAGTACTTC. This codes for CASSGDHETQYF. The chain employs TRBV3-1 (or the pseudogene TRBV3-2) and TRBJ2-5, with D possibly called TRBD1 or TRBD2 (5 bases each). The CDR3 extends over 12 amino acids. Germline CDR1 and CDR2: LGHDT and YNNKEL (reference sequence).

The rearrangement links TRBV30 to TRBJ2-7, with a possible D match to TRBD2 (6 bases). Trimming took off 3 bases at V and 7 bases at J, with 22 bases between the two ends. This CDR3 region has 15 residues. The germline CDR1 and CDR2 sequences are GTSNPN and SVGIG (reference sequence). The CDR3 DNA is TGTGCCTGGAGGGGGCTCGCGGGGCCTCTGGGGGAGCAGTACTTC. Its protein product is CAWRGLAGPLGEQYF.

The chain links TRBV3-1 (or the pseudogene TRBV3-2) to TRBJ2-1; TRBD1 matches 10 bases. The CDR3 extends over 17 amino acids. With V trimmed by 7 bases and J by 6 bases, 15 bases remained unmatched. The germline V gene has CDR1 LGHDT and CDR2 YNNKEL (reference sequence). CDR3 residues: CASTRRAGTGVSNEQFF. In nucleotides, the CDR3 is TGTGCCAGCACCAGAAGAGCCGGGACAGGGGTTTCCAATGAGCAGTTCTTC.

This chain links TRBV5-1 with TRBJ2-3, with 7 bases matching TRBD1. The CDR3 is made up of 19 amino acids. CDR1 is SGHRS and CDR2 is YFSETQ in the germline V gene. Trimming took 0 bases from V and 0 from J; bases not matched to a gene: 13. The CDR3 nucleotides are TGCGCCAGCAGCTTGGGGCCCCCGGGGACAGACGGAAGCACAGATACGCAGTATTTT. The encoded protein is CASSLGPPGTDGSTDTQYF.

This rearrangement joins TRBV2 to TRBJ1-5, with D maybe TRBD1 (5 bases). This CDR3 is built from 13 residues. The V gene's germline CDR1 is SNHLY and CDR2 FYNNEI. V lost 4 bases and J 7 bases, leaving 11 bases between the germline ends. The CDR3 is CASSAQGKQPQHF. DNA of the CDR3: TGTGCCAGCAGTGCGCAGGGTAAACAGCCCCAGCATTTT.

This chain connects TRBV15 to TRBJ1-2; D is uncertain. V was clipped by 7 bases and J by 0 bases, with 6 bases between them. Germline CDR1 and CDR2: LNHNV and YYDKDF (reference sequence). The CDR3 extends over 12 amino acids. Written as DNA, the CDR3 is TGTGCCACCACAGACCCTAACTATGGCTACACCTTC. Amino acids: CATTDPNYGYTF.

The chain is built from TRBV19 and TRBJ2-1; 12 bases line up with TRBD2. The length of the CDR3 is 15 residues. Trimming cost V 9 bases and J 9 bases; bases outside gene matches: 12. Germline values: CDR1 LNHDA, CDR2 SQIVND (reference sequence). The CDR3 DNA reads TGTGCCAGCGGTGCTAGCGGGAGGGCCTCCCCTGAGCAGTTCTTC. This translates into CASGASGRASPEQFF.

V is TRBV6-5 and J is TRBJ1-2, with D maybe TRBD1 (6 bases). Trimming stripped 2 bases from V and 4 bases from J, with 14 bases between. Germline values: CDR1 MNHEY, CDR2 SVGAGI. The CDR3 contains 15 residues. CDR3 protein: CASSYASGAPYGYTF. The CDR3 region has the DNA TGTGCCAGCAGTTACGCCTCAGGGGCCCCCTATGGCTACACCTTC.

The chain carries TRBV7-2 and TRBJ2-4; D gene unclear. Looked up from germline, CDR1 is SGHTA and CDR2 is FQGNSA. Trimming pared 1 base from V and 13 bases from J, leaving 8 bases between. This CDR3 is 11 amino acids long. The CDR3 here is CASSLEMRQYF. CDR3 bases: TGTGCCAGCAGCTTAGAAATGCGACAGTACTTC.

This clone was seen only once. V and J are TRBV19 and TRBJ1-4; no clear D. Deletions cut 5 bases from V and 0 bases from J, with 7 bases between. The CDR3 has 14 residues. Looked up from germline, CDR1 is LNHDA and CDR2 is SQIVND (reference sequence). CDR3 residues: CASSSQATNEKLFF. The CDR3 DNA reads TGTGCCAGTAGTTCACAAGCAACTAATGAAAAACTGTTTTTT.

The chain joins TRBV12-3 or TRBV12-4 to TRBJ1-4; D gene ambiguous. V dropped 3 bases and J dropped 4 bases, with 6 bases sitting between them. The CDR3 has 13 residues. CDR3 region: CASSFRDNEKLFF. The CDR3 nucleotides are TGTGCCAGCAGTTTCCGGGATAATGAAAAACTGTTTTTT.

V and J are TRBV9 and TRBJ2-1, with D perhaps matching TRBD1 or TRBD2 (5 bases each). Trimming took off 0 bases at V and 10 bases at J, with 14 bases between the two ends. The germline gives CDR1 SGDLS, CDR2 YYNGEE. The CDR3 covers 14 residues. The CDR3 nucleotides are TGTGCCAGCAGCGTAGCTAGTTTTTGGGGGGAGCAGTTCTTC. Translated, it gives CASSVASFWGEQFF.